Listed below are T cell receptor beta chains from one sample, sequenced in a study of blood T cell repertoires in COVID-19. Profiled with immunoSEQ multiplex PCR; TCRdb holds only in-frame clones, not every one. Of about 270,000 clones listed, 85% to 90% were seen once; the top ten hold 4.1%. The sequencing input was PBMCs or T cells enriched from blood (not recorded which). The receptor set was obtained from a woman aged 25 to 39 with acute COVID-19. CDR3s include the opening cysteine and the closing phenylalanine or tryptophan.

>TRBJ2-7|TRBV11-2
CASSSRTSGRAQYF
>TRBJ1-5|TRBV11-2
CASSLASNQPQHF
>TRBJ1-1|TRBV10-3
CAIRGREPTEAFF
>TRBJ2-2|TRBV24-1
CATSDSRSGELFF
>TRBJ2-1|TRBV29-1
CSASFINEQFF
>TRBJ1-5|TRBV4-2
CASSYRVNQPQHF
>TRBJ2-7|TRBV9
CASSVDSGTLYEQYF
>TRBJ1-5|TRBV7-2
CASSLGDRGWGNQPQHF
>TRBJ2-1|TRBV27
CASSWPGTTNEQFF
>TRBJ1-2|TRBV7-9
CASSLLAGRPNYGYTF
>TRBJ2-7|TRBV7-4
CASSLGVTGYEQYF
>TRBJ1-5|TRBV16
CASSQPDISNQPQHF
>TRBJ2-1|TRBV25-1
CASSEPGQGNEQFF
>TRBJ1-1|TRBV25-1
CASSEGGDWAFF
>TRBJ2-3|TRBV18
CASSPEYLSTDTQYF
>TRBJ2-1|TRBV7-3
CASSLLSGSSYNEQFF
>TRBJ1-4|TRBV16
CASSQSWQSYEKLFF
>TRBJ2-3|TRBV15
CATSRETGGWADTQYF
>TRBJ2-1|TRBV4-2
CASSQGIAGYNEQFF
>TRBJ1-2|TRBV27
CASSTGQSYGYTF
>TRBJ2-3|TRBV4-1
CASSQGPGLAGPTDTQYF
>TRBJ2-3|TRBV5-1
CASSLEGDSTDTQYF
>TRBJ2-1|TRBV14
CASSWSSYNEQFF
>TRBJ2-7|TRBV18
CASSPPGGVTYEQYF
>TRBJ1-5|TRBV19
CASSIGLDNQPQHF
>TRBJ1-1|TRBV18
CASSPPEQHEAFF